This T cell receptor (beta chain) was identified in a study of OX40 agonist ivuxolimab in advanced cancers. Study results and caveats: Several nonresponders also turned out to have low normalized T-cell clonal expansion.

This clone was found once. The antigen remains undetermined. Here immunoSEQ multiplex PCR was the method, and the copy in TCRdb shows in-frame clones only, minus some. The sample has 50,000 or so clones, 75% to 80% seen once. Germline CDR1 reads SGDLS; CDR2 reads YYNGEE. Trimming at V came to 3 bases and at J to 4 bases, leaving 9 bases not matched to a gene. This CDR3 contains 16 residues. Sequenced material: CD4+ or CD8+ T cells sorted from blood, taken in a trial of the OX40 agonist ivuxolimab. This chain connects TRBV9 to TRBJ2-3, with 9 positions matching TRBD2. This clonotype originated in an adult with an advanced solid tumor such as melanoma, head and neck, liver or kidney cancer. CDR3 protein: CASSGVAGEAPDTQYF. The CDR3 DNA is TGTGCCAGCAGCGGAGTAGCGGGAGAGGCCCCAGATACGCAGTATTTT.